This TCR beta chain is drawn from a study of identical twins. Points from the study as a whole: Within monozygotic twins, out-of-frame TCR alpha sharing was underestimated by the models. Invariant MAIT and iNKT cells are populations that could partly confound zero-insertion analyses. The conclusions drew on cross-sectional statistical analysis instead of tracking the same donors.

This clonotype was recorded many times. The antigen is unknown. The cDNA had a unique molecular identifier and a template-switch universal primer site. TCRdb recomputed calls from the 5' RACE reads with MiXCR, one row per CDR3 protein. The table includes some 560,000 distinct CDR3 sequences, just under 10% detected once. V was cut by 4 bases and J by 5 bases, with 14 bases left in between. The CDR3 is 14 residues long. Germline CDR1 MDHEN, CDR2 SYDVKM. These data are also associated with another study on yellow fever vaccine responses in identical twins.

This clonotype was obtained from a woman aged 18-29 years in good health. Sequences were obtained from PBMCs. The chain has TRBV28 and TRBJ1-1, with D tentatively TRBD1 (5 bases). The CDR3 region has the DNA TGTGCCAGCAGTTCTCCGGGACTTACGACTGAAGCTTTCTTT. Encoded protein: CASSSPGLTTEAFF.